A selection of T cell receptor beta chains follows, all from one sample in a study of cytomegalovirus exposure and HLA in healthy donors. TCRdb's copy holds only in-frame clones and misses some; the assay was immunoSEQ multiplex PCR. The sample has almost 75,000 clones, approximately 86% seen once. The specimen was PBMCs. The receptors originated from a man aged 25 to 40 in good health and CMV-seronegative. Both conserved end residues are part of each CDR3. Each record gives: V gene, D gene, clone size, J gene, CDR3 DNA, CDR3 protein. The D gene is left open where the match is weak. Rows may omit the clone size; those that give it use once, few, many or a size class.

TRBV7-3,TRBD2,.,TRBJ2-1,TGTGCCAGCAGCCGCCTAGAAGCGGGAGAACACAATGAGCAGTTCTTC,CASSRLEAGEHNEQFF
TRBV18,TRBD1,.,TRBJ1-4,TGTGCCAGCTCACCATTCCGGGACAGAAATGAAAAACTGTTTTTT,CASSPFRDRNEKLFF
TRBV28,.,.,TRBJ2-3,TGTGCCAGCAGCCAGATCCAGTTAAACACAGATACGCAGTATTTT,CASSQIQLNTDTQYF
TRBV27,.,.,TRBJ1-5,TGTGCCAGCAGCCCTATGGGGGGAGGTCAGCCCCAGCATTTT,CASSPMGGGQPQHF
TRBV5-4,.,.,TRBJ2-5,TGTGCCAGCAGCTTGGGGGTTTTTAGGGGATCGGCAAGAGAGACCCAGTACTTC,CASSLGVFRGSARETQYF
TRBV2,TRBD1,.,TRBJ2-1,TGTGCCAGCATTTGGACAGGGCCAGGAGAGCAGTTCTTC,CASIWTGPGEQFF
TRBV4-3,.,.,TRBJ1-3,TGCGCCAGCAGCCCCCAAGGATCGGGGTGGGACACCATATATTTT,CASSPQGSGWDTIYF
TRBV9,.,.,TRBJ2-3,TGTGCCAGCAGCGTTGGGATTCGGGACACAGATACGCAGTATTTT,CASSVGIRDTDTQYF
TRBV11-2,.,.,TRBJ2-7,TGTGCCAGCAGCTTAACTCCCCAGAGGCACGGCGAGCAGTACTTC,CASSLTPQRHGEQYF
TRBV7-6,.,.,TRBJ2-5,TGTGCCAGCAGCCCACTTCGAGAGACCCAGTACTTC,CASSPLRETQYF
TRBV6-5,.,.,TRBJ2-3,TGTGCCAGCAGCGTACAGGGCCAAAGCACAGATACGCAGTATTTT,CASSVQGQSTDTQYF
TRBV30,TRBD1,.,TRBJ2-3,TGTGCCTGGATCGTAACAGGGGGACGCACAGATACGCAGTATTTT,CAWIVTGGRTDTQYF
TRBV6-4,.,.,TRBJ2-3,TGTGCCACGGCCAGGGACACTAGCACAGATACGCAGTATTTT,CATARDTSTDTQYF
TRBV15,.,few,TRBJ1-1,TGTGCCACCAGCCCTGAGAGGGCGGGGAGCACTGAAGCTTTCTTT,CATSPERAGSTEAFF
TRBV5-4,TRBD1,.,TRBJ2-3,TGTGCCAGCAGCCAGGCAGGGGACAGGGCAGATACGCAGTATTTT,CASSQAGDRADTQYF
TRBV6-6,.,once,TRBJ1-1,TGTGCGGTTACTACGGGAACTGAAGCTTTCTTT,CAVTTGTEAFF
TRBV6-4,.,few,TRBJ2-3,TGTGCCAGCAGTGCCAGGGGGGATGGCACAGATACGCAGTATTTT,CASSARGDGTDTQYF
TRBV6-5,.,.,TRBJ1-1,TGTGCCAGCAGTTACTCGGAGAGCGCTGAAGCTTTCTTT,CASSYSESAEAFF
TRBV7-6,TRBD2,.,TRBJ2-3,TGTGCCAGCAGCTTATTAAGCGGGAACGAGGGACCAGATACGCAGTATTTT,CASSLLSGNEGPDTQYF
TRBV5-5,.,.,TRBJ2-4,TGTGCCAGCAGCTTGGCCGGAGGGGCGAAGGCCAAAAACATTCAGTACTTC,CASSLAGGAKAKNIQYF